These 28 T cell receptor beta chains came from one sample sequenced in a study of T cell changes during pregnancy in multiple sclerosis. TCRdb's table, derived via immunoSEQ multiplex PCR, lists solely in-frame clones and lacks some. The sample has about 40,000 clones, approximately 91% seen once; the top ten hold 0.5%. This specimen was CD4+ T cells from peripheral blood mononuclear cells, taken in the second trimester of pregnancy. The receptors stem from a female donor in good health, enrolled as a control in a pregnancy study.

The CDR3: CATSGTSGYNEQFF. CDR3 nucleotides: TGCGCCACCTCAGGGACTAGCGGATACAATGAGCAGTTCTTC. The rearrangement links TRBV4-1 to TRBJ2-1; 11 nucleotides line up with TRBD2. Germline V gives CDR1 MGHRA, CDR2 YSYEKL. The V segment lost 10 bases and the J segment 4 bases; nucleotides outside the gene matches: 6. The CDR3 length is 14 residues.

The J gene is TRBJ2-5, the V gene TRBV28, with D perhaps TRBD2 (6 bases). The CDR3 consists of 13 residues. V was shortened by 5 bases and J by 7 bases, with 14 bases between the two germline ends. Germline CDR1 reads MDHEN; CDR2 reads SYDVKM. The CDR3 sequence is CASSPGPGGTQYF. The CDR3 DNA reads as TGTGCCAGCAGTCCAGGACCCGGGGGGACCCAGTACTTC.

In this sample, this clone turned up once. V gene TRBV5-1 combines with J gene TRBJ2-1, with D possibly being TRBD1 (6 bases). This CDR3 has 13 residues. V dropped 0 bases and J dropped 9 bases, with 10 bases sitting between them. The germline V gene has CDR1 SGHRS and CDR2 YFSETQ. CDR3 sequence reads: CASSLDRALEQFF. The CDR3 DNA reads TGCGCCAGCAGCTTGGACAGGGCTCTTGAGCAGTTCTTC.

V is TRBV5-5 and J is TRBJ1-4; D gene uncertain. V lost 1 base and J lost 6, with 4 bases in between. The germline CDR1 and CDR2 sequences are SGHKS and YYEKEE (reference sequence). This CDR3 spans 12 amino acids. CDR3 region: CASSLSDEKLFF. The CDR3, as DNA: TGTGCCAGCAGCTTGTCTGATGAAAAACTGTTTTTT.

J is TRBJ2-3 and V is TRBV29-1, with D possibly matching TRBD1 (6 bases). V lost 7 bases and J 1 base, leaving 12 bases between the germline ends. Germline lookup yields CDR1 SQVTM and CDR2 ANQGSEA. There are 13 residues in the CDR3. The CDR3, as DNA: TGCAGCGCCCGCCCAGGGGGCACAGATACGCAGTATTTT. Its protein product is CSARPGGTDTQYF.

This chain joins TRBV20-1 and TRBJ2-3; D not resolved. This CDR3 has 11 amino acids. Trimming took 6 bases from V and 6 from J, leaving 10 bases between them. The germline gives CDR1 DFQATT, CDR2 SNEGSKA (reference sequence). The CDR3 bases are TGCAGTGCCCGTAGTGCGGATACGCAGTATTTT. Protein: CSARSADTQYF.

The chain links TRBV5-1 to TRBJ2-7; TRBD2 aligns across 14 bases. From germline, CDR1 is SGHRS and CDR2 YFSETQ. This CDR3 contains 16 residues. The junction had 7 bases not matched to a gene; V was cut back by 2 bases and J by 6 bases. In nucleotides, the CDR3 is TGCGCCAGCAGCTTAGGACTAGCGGGAGGTTTGGGCGAGCAGTACTTC. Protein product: CASSLGLAGGLGEQYF.

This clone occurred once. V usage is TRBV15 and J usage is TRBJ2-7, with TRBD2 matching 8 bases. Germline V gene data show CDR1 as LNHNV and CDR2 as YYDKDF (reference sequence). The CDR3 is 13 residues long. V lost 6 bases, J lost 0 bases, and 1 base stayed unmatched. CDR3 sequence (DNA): TGTGCCACCAGAGCGGGGGCCTCCTACGAGCAGTACTTC. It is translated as CATRAGASYEQYF.

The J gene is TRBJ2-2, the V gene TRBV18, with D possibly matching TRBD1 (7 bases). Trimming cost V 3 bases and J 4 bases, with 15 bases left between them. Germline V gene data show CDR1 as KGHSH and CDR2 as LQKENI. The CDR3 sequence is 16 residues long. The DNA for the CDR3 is TGTGCCAGCTCACCGGGGGGACAGCGAGGCACCGGGGAGCTGTTTTTT. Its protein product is CASSPGGQRGTGELFF.

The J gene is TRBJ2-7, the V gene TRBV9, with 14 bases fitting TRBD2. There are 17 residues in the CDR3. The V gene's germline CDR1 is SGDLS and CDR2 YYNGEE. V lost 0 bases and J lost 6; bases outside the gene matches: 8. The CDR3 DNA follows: TGTGCCAGCAGCGTAGCTCGACTAGCGGGAGGGCCGGGCGAGCAGTACTTC. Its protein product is CASSVARLAGGPGEQYF.

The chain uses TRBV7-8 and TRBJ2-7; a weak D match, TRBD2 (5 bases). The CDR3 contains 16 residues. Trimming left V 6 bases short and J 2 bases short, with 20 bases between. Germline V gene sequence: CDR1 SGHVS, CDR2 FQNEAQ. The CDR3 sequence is CASSFNSGFETYEQYF. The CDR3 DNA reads TGTGCCAGCAGTTTTAACAGCGGTTTTGAGACCTACGAGCAGTACTTC.

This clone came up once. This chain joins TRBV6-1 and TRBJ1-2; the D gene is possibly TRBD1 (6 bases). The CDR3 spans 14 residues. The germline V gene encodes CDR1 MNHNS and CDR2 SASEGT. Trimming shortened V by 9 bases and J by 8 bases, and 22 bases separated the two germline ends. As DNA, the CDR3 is TGTGCCAGTGAACTCGGGGGGCTAGGCAGGGGCTACACCTTC. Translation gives CASELGGLGRGYTF.

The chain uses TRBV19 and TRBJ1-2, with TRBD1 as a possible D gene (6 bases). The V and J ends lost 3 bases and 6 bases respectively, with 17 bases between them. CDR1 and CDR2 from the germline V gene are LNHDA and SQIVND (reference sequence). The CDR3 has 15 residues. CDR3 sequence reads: CASSIVNRVFDGYTF. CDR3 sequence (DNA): TGTGCCAGTAGTATTGTTAACAGGGTCTTCGATGGCTACACCTTC.

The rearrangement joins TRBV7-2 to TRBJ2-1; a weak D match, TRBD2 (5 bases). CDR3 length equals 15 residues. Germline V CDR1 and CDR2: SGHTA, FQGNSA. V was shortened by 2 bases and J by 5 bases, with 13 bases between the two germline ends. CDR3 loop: CASSLRETRHNEQFF. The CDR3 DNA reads TGTGCCAGCAGCTTAAGGGAGACGAGGCACAATGAGCAGTTCTTC.

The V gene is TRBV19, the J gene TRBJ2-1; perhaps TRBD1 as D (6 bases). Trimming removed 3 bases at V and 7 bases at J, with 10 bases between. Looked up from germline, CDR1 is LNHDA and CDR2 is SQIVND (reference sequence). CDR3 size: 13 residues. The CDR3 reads CASSMGAENEQFF. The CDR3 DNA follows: TGTGCCAGTAGTATGGGGGCGGAGAATGAGCAGTTCTTC.

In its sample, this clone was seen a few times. The CDR3 DNA is TGTGCCAGCGGGTCAAGGGGAGGGGGAGAGGGCAATCAGCCCCAGCATTTT. This codes for CASGSRGGGEGNQPQHF. The V call is TRBV7-9, the J call TRBJ1-5; tentative D call: TRBD1 (6 bases). This CDR3 region has 17 residues. Germline lookup yields CDR1 SEHNR and CDR2 FQNEAQ (reference sequence). V lost 8 bases and J 2 bases, leaving 22 bases between the germline ends.

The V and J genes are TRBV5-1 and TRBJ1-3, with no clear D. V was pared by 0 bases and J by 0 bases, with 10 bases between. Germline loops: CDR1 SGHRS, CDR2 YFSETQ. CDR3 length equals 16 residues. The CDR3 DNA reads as TGCGCCAGCAGCTTGGCTGGCGGCCGCTCTGGAAACACCATATATTTT. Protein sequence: CASSLAGGRSGNTIYF.

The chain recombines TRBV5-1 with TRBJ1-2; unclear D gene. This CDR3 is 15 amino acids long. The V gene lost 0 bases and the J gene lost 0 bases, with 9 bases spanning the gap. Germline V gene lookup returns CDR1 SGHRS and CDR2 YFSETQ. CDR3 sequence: CASSLGGAANYGYTF. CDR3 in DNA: TGCGCCAGCAGCTTGGGTGGAGCAGCTAACTATGGCTACACCTTC.

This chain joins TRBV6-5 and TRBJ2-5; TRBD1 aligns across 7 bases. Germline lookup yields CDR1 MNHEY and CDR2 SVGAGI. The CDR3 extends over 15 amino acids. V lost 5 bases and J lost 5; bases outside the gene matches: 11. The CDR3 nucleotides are TGTGCCAGCAGTACTCGGGACAGCAAGACGGAGACCCAGTACTTC. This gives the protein CASSTRDSKTETQYF.

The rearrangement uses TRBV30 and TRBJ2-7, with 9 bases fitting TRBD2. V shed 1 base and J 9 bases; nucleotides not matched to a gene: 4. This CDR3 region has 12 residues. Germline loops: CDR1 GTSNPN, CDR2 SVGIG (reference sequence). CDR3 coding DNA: TGTGCCTGGAGTGACTCGCGGGGGGGGCAGTACTTC. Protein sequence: CAWSDSRGGQYF. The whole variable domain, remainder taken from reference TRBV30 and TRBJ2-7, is SQTIHQWPATLVQPVGSPLSLECTVEGTSNPNLYWYRQAAGRGLQLLFYSVGIGQISSEVPQNLSASRPQDRQFILSSKKLLLSDSGFYLCAWSDSRGGQYFGPGTRLTVT.

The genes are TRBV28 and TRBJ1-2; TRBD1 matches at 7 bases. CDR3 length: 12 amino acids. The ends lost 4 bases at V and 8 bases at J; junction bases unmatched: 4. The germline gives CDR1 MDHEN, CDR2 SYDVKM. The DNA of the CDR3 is TGTGCCAGCAGTTCCGACAGGGTCGGCTACACCTTC. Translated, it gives CASSSDRVGYTF.

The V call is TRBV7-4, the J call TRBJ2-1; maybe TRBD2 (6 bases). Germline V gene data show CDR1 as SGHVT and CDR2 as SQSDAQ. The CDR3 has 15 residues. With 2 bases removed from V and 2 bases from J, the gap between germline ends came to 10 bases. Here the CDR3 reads CASSLRRGTYNEQFF. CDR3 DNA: TGTGCCAGCAGCTTACGCCGGGGGACCTACAATGAGCAGTTCTTC.

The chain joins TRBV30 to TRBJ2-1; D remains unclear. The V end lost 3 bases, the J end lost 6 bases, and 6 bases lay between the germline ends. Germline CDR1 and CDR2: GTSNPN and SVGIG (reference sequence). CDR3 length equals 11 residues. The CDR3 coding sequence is TGTGCCTGGAGCGACTTCAATGAGCAGTTCTTC. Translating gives CAWSDFNEQFF.

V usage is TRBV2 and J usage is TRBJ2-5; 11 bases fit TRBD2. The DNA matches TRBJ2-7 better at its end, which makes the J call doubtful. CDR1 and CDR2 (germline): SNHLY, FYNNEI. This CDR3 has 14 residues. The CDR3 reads CASSSTSGGYEQYF. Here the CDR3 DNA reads TGTGCCAGCAGTAGCACTAGCGGGGGTTACGAGCAGTACTTC.

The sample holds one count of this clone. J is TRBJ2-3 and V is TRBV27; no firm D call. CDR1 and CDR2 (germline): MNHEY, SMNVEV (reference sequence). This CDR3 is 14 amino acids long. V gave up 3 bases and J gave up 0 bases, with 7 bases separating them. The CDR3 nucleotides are TGTGCCAGCAGTTTCTGGCAGAGCACAGATACGCAGTATTTT. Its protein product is CASSFWQSTDTQYF.

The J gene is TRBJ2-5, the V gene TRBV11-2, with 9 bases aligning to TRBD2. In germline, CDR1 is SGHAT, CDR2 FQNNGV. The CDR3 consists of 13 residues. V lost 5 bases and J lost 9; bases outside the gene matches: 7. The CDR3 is CASSGGLARAQYF. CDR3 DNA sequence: TGTGCCAGCAGCGGAGGACTAGCGAGGGCCCAGTACTTC.

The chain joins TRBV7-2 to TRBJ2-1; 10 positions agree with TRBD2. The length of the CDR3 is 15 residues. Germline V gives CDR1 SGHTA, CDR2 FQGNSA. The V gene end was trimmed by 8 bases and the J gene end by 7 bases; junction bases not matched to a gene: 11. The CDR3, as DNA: TGTGCCAGCGCTAAGGGACTAGCGAGGAGGAATGAGCAGTTCTTC. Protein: CASAKGLARRNEQFF.

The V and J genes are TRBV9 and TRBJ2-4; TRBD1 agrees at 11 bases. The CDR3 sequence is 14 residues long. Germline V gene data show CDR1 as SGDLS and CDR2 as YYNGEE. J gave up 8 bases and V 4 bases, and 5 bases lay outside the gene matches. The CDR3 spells CASSPGQGAYIQYF. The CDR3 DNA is TGTGCCAGCAGCCCTGGACAGGGGGCCTACATTCAGTACTTC.